The 32 T cell receptor beta chains below come from one sample, sequenced in a study of T cell changes during pregnancy in multiple sclerosis. The protocol was immunoSEQ multiplex PCR, while the TCRdb copy is restricted to in-frame clones and leaves out a portion. This table holds around 95,000 clones, just over 90% found once. Sequencing used peripheral blood, obtained after pregnancy. These receptors originate from a female donor in good health, enrolled as a control in a pregnancy study.

V usage is TRBV5-3 and J usage is TRBJ2-2, with D perhaps matching TRBD1 (6 bases). Being an ORF, TRBV5-3 has a function that is uncertain. V lost 4 bases and J lost 0, with 10 bases in between. The CDR3 is 15 amino acids. As DNA, the CDR3 is TGTGCCAGAAGCATCGACAGGACGAACACCGGGGAGCTGTTTTTT. It codes for CARSIDRTNTGELFF.

The chain couples TRBV30 to TRBJ2-5; D perhaps matches TRBD2 (7 bases). V shed 4 bases and J shed 2 bases, with 20 bases lying between them. This CDR3 is built from 16 residues. Germline V gene lookup returns CDR1 GTSNPN and CDR2 SVGIG (reference sequence). The DNA for the CDR3 is TGTGCCTGGAATAGTCTGGGGGGGCTGTCACAAGAGACCCAGTACTTC. This gives the protein CAWNSLGGLSQETQYF.

The rearrangement links TRBV5-8 to TRBJ1-1; a weak D match, TRBD1 (6 bases). The CDR3 totals 13 residues. Germline CDR1 reads SGHTS; CDR2 reads YDEGEE. Between the trimmed V and J ends, which lost 5 bases and 7 bases, there was a span of 15 bases. In DNA form, the CDR3 reads TGTGCCAGCAGTTCTGGACAGCTTTTTGAAGCTTTCTTT. Its protein is CASSSGQLFEAFF.

V gene TRBV27 combines with J gene TRBJ1-1; the D gene is possibly TRBD1 (5 bases). CDR3 size: 14 residues. V lost 6 bases and J lost 2, with 13 bases in between. Per germline, CDR1 MNHEY and CDR2 SMNVEV (reference sequence). CDR3 amino acids: CASRIKDKNTEAFF. For the CDR3, the DNA is TGTGCCAGCAGGATAAAGGACAAAAACACTGAAGCTTTCTTT.

The chain combines TRBV2 with TRBJ2-1; 8 bases are shared with TRBD1. V lost 8 bases to trimming and J lost 2 bases; unmatched junction nucleotides: 5. Germline lookup yields CDR1 SNHLY and CDR2 FYNNEI. CDR3 length: 14 amino acids. In DNA, the CDR3 is TGTGCCAGCGGAGACAGGGGCGCCTACAATGAGCAGTTCTTC. Translating it yields CASGDRGAYNEQFF.

The genes are TRBV30 and TRBJ2-4, with TRBD2 identical over 16 bases. Per the germline V gene, CDR1 is GTSNPN and CDR2 is SVGIG (reference sequence). V was clipped by 1 base and J by 8 bases; unmatched bases: 8. The length of the CDR3 is 17 residues. The CDR3 DNA follows: TGTGCCTGGAGTGATGGGACTAGCGGGGGGGCCTTCGACATTCAGTACTTC. It encodes CAWSDGTSGGAFDIQYF.

This clone was seen more than once but under ten times. The chain has TRBV5-1 and TRBJ1-1, with TRBD1 matching 10 bases. The CDR3 consists of 15 residues. The germline gives CDR1 SGHRS, CDR2 YFSETQ. Trimming took 3 bases from V and 1 from J; bases not matched to a gene: 3. The CDR3 reads CASSWRTGGNTEAFF. The CDR3 bases are TGCGCCAGCAGCTGGAGGACAGGGGGGAACACTGAAGCTTTCTTT. Based on the CDR3 plus reference TRBV5-1 and TRBJ1-1, the full variable domain is KAGVTQTPRYLIKTRGQQVTLSCSPISGHRSVSWYQQTPGQGLQFLFEYFSETQRNKGNFPGRFSGRQFSNSRSEMNVSTLELGDSALYLCASSWRTGGNTEAFFGQGTRLTVV.

The V and J genes are TRBV21-1 and TRBJ1-4. TRBV21-1 constitutes a pseudogene. This CDR3 contains 19 residues. CDR3 coding DNA: TGTGCCAGCACCCTCACCGAGAGGGTAAGCGACGGAGCTAATGAAAAACTGTTTTTT. Protein sequence: CASTLTERVSDGANEKLFF.

The chain has TRBV15 and TRBJ2-4; TRBD1 might be the D (6 bases). Germline CDR1 reads LNHNV; CDR2 reads YYDKDF (reference sequence). The V end was cut by 3 bases, the J end by 10 bases, with 19 bases between. This CDR3 contains 15 residues. This CDR3 is CATSSDRLLKRIQYF. Written as DNA, the CDR3 is TGTGCCACCAGCAGCGACAGGCTCTTGAAGAGGATTCAGTACTTC.

CDR3 in DNA: TGTGCCAGCAGGCCCCTAGGGGGCTATGGCTACACCTTC. Translated: CASRPLGGYGYTF. This chain joins TRBV6-5 and TRBJ1-2, with D possibly matching TRBD1 (6 bases). This CDR3 is 13 amino acids long. Germline CDR1 is MNHEY and CDR2 is SVGAGI. The germline V and J ends were trimmed by 6 bases and 4 bases, with 12 bases remaining between them.

This clone has only one observation. The rearrangement links TRBV6-5 to TRBJ1-1; 9 nucleotides line up with TRBD1. CDR1 is MNHEY, CDR2 SVGAGI, per germline. The J segment lost 3 bases and the V segment lost 10 bases, leaving 12 bases of the junction unmatched. The CDR3 sequence is 15 residues long. Written as DNA, the CDR3 is TGTGCCACCCGTATCCTACAGGGGGCTCACACTGAAGCTTTCTTT. Translation gives CATRILQGAHTEAFF.

The rearrangement links TRBV16 to TRBJ2-7; the match to TRBD1 covers 7 bases. The CDR3 totals 14 residues. V trimming: 4 bases; J trimming: 2 bases; junction bases outside the gene matches: 5. The germline gives CDR1 KGHSY, CDR2 FQNENV. Here the CDR3 reads CASSLSGQTYEQYF. The CDR3 DNA reads as TGTGCCAGCAGCCTCTCGGGACAGACCTACGAGCAGTACTTC.

The V call is TRBV7-2, the J call TRBJ2-1; 8 bases are a match to TRBD2. From germline, CDR1 is SGHTA and CDR2 FQGNSA. V shed 4 bases and J 3 bases; nucleotides not matched to a gene: 5. This CDR3 spans 15 amino acids. The CDR3 coding sequence is TGTGCCAGCAGCTGGGGGCTAGCGGGCTACAATGAGCAGTTCTTC. Translated, it gives CASSWGLAGYNEQFF.

The V and J genes are TRBV5-1 and TRBJ2-5, with D uncertain. Germline V gene sequence: CDR1 SGHRS, CDR2 YFSETQ. The CDR3 totals 14 residues. Trimming took 1 base from V and 4 from J, leaving 11 bases between them. The CDR3 DNA reads TGCGCCAGCAGCTTGCAACCCGCCGGAGAGACCCAGTACTTC. Translating gives CASSLQPAGETQYF. Full variable domain (remainder filled in from reference TRBV5-1 and TRBJ2-5): KAGVTQTPRYLIKTRGQQVTLSCSPISGHRSVSWYQQTPGQGLQFLFEYFSETQRNKGNFPGRFSGRQFSNSRSEMNVSTLELGDSALYLCASSLQPAGETQYFGPGTRLLVL.

The chain combines TRBV4-1 with TRBJ2-3, with 12 bases fitting TRBD2. Unmatched junction bases numbered 11, after V lost 2 bases and J lost 2 bases. The V gene's germline CDR1 is MGHRA and CDR2 YSYEKL. The CDR3 extends over 19 amino acids. The CDR3 bases are TGCGCCAGCAGCCAAAACCTAGCGGGGGGGCTAATCCCCACAGATACGCAGTATTTT. Translating it yields CASSQNLAGGLIPTDTQYF.

The chain couples TRBV19 to TRBJ1-4; 10 positions agree with TRBD1. From germline, CDR1 is LNHDA and CDR2 SQIVND (reference sequence). J was trimmed by 5 bases and V by 1 base; bases with no gene match: 1. The CDR3 loop spans 15 amino acids. The CDR3 nucleotides are TGTGCCAGTAGTATAGCGGGACAGGGGAATGAAAAACTGTTTTTT. It is translated as CASSIAGQGNEKLFF. Full variable domain (outside the CDR3, taken from reference TRBV19 and TRBJ1-4): DGGITQSPKYLFRKEGQNVTLSCEQNLNHDAMYWYRQDPGQGLRLIYYSQIVNDFQKGDIAEGYSVSREKKESFPLTVTSAQKNPTAFYLCASSIAGQGNEKLFFGSGTQLSVL.

This chain uses TRBV5-4 with TRBJ2-3, with 13 bases fitting TRBD2. The trim removed 4 bases at V and 6 bases at J, leaving 14 bases unmatched. The CDR3 consists of 18 residues. Germline V gives CDR1 SGHNT, CDR2 YYREEE (reference sequence). The CDR3 reads CASSLGGVLAGGRDTQYF. In DNA form, the CDR3 reads TGTGCCAGCAGCCTGGGGGGCGTACTAGCGGGGGGGAGGGATACGCAGTATTTT.

The chain employs TRBV5-1 and TRBJ1-3, with a weak D call TRBD1 (6 bases). With 5 bases removed from V and 0 bases from J, the gap between germline ends came to 12 bases. The germline V gene encodes CDR1 SGHRS and CDR2 YFSETQ. CDR3 length equals 15 residues. The chain's CDR3 is CASSPTGTSGNTIYF. CDR3 nucleotide sequence: TGCGCCAGCAGTCCCACAGGGACCTCTGGAAACACCATATATTTT.

The chain links TRBV11-2 to TRBJ1-5, with D tentatively TRBD1 (6 bases). Germline V gene lookup returns CDR1 SGHAT and CDR2 FQNNGV. The germline V and J ends were trimmed by 1 base and 2 bases, with 9 bases remaining between them. The CDR3 covers 15 residues. This chain's CDR3 is CASSLGTVGNQPQHF. The DNA of the CDR3 is TGTGCCAGCAGCTTAGGGACAGTGGGCAATCAGCCCCAGCATTTT.

The chain recombines TRBV23-1 with TRBJ2-7, with 8 bases lining up with TRBD1. TRBV23-1 is filed as an ORF, its function uncertain. The length of the CDR3 is 15 residues. V was clipped by 3 bases and J by 2 bases; unmatched bases: 6. CDR3 protein: CASSQTPGQAYEQYF. CDR3 coding DNA: TGCGCCAGCAGTCAGACCCCGGGACAGGCCTACGAGCAGTACTTC.

The chain links TRBV5-6 to TRBJ2-7, with 10 bases fitting TRBD2. Trimming at V came to 0 bases and at J to 5 bases, leaving 5 bases not matched to a gene. The CDR3 is 15 amino acids. Germline values: CDR1 SGHDT, CDR2 YYEEEE. CDR3 sequence: CASSLGPSGRNEQYF. The CDR3 DNA reads TGTGCCAGCAGCTTGGGTCCTAGCGGGAGAAACGAGCAGTACTTC.

The chain employs TRBV7-2 and TRBJ2-3; possibly TRBD1 for D (5 bases). With 3 bases removed from V and 5 bases from J, the gap between germline ends came to 15 bases. This CDR3 is built from 15 residues. Germline assignment: CDR1 SGHTA and CDR2 FQGNSA. The CDR3 protein is CASSLIAGAGDTQYF. CDR3 DNA sequence: TGTGCCAGCAGCTTGATTGCTGGGGCCGGAGATACGCAGTATTTT.

The chain has TRBV25-1 and TRBJ1-2, with a possible D match to TRBD1 (5 bases). Deletions cut 4 bases from V and 8 bases from J, with 17 bases between. The CDR3 totals 14 residues. Germline V CDR1 and CDR2: MGHDK, SYGVNS. The CDR3: CASSVTGGTGGYTF. CDR3 coding DNA: TGTGCCAGCAGTGTCACCGGGGGGACGGGAGGCTACACCTTC.

The chain carries TRBV7-9 and TRBJ2-7, with TRBD1 identical over 11 bases. The germline CDR1 and CDR2 sequences are SEHNR and FQNEAQ (reference sequence). The CDR3 is made up of 15 amino acids. Losses at the gene ends were 6 bases for V and 2 bases for J; bases not matched to a gene: 6. The CDR3 DNA is TGTGCCAGCAGACCCCCGGGACAGGGGGCCTACGAGCAGTACTTC. Translation gives CASRPPGQGAYEQYF.

V usage is TRBV19 and J usage is TRBJ1-1; D might be TRBD1 (6 bases). This CDR3 has 14 residues. Trimming shortened V by 8 bases and J by 8 bases, and 21 bases separated the two germline ends. Germline V gene data show CDR1 as LNHDA and CDR2 as SQIVND (reference sequence). CDR3 sequence: CASRPTGGPWEAFF. The CDR3 region has the DNA TGTGCCAGTCGGCCCACCGGGGGGCCCTGGGAAGCTTTCTTT. Together with reference TRBV19 and TRBJ1-1, the CDR3 gives the full variable domain: DGGITQSPKYLFRKEGQNVTLSCEQNLNHDAMYWYRQDPGQGLRLIYYSQIVNDFQKGDIAEGYSVSREKKESFPLTVTSAQKNPTAFYLCASRPTGGPWEAFFGQGTRLTVV.

Note on this clone: One end of the junction varies from germline; a read error may be responsible. The chain uses TRBV20-1 and TRBJ2-7; a possible D gene is TRBD1 (5 bases). Germline V gene sequence: CDR1 DFQATT, CDR2 SNEGSKA (reference sequence). This CDR3 is 11 amino acids long. The CDR3 DNA follows: TGCAGCGCTAGGAGTAGGGGAGAGCAGTACTTC. This gives the protein CSARSRGEQYF.

In its sample, this clone was seen once. V and J are TRBV28 and TRBJ1-1, with 9 bases that match TRBD1. V lost 3 bases, J lost 9 bases, and 8 bases stayed unmatched. The CDR3 consists of 14 residues. Germline CDR1 reads MDHEN; CDR2 reads SYDVKM. CDR3 in amino acids: CASSFGDRESKAFF. CDR3 nucleotides: TGTGCCAGCAGTTTCGGGGACAGGGAATCAAAAGCTTTCTTT.

This chain connects TRBV6-5 to TRBJ1-2, with a possible D match to TRBD1 (6 bases). CDR3 length: 13 amino acids. V lost 4 bases and J lost 8, with 14 bases in between. CDR1 is MNHEY, CDR2 SVGAGI, per germline. CDR3 sequence: CASSLTGIVGYTF. Here the CDR3 DNA reads TGTGCCAGCAGTTTAACAGGGATAGTCGGCTACACCTTC.

The chain recombines TRBV11-3 with TRBJ2-2; D remains unclear. V lost 0 bases to trimming and J lost 7 bases, with 3 bases between them. Germline V CDR1 and CDR2: SGHNT, YENEEA. CDR3 size: 12 residues. CDR3 sequence reads: CASSLDSGELFF. The CDR3 DNA is TGTGCCAGCAGCTTAGACAGCGGGGAGCTGTTTTTT.

The chain uses TRBV7-9 and TRBJ2-3; possibly TRBD1 for D (6 bases). The ends were cut back, 3 bases at V and 14 bases at J, with 21 bases in the middle. CDR1 SEHNR and CDR2 FQNEAQ come from the germline V gene (reference sequence). The CDR3 totals 14 residues. CDR3 loop: CASSFLIDRPRPYF. The CDR3 DNA reads as TGTGCCAGCAGCTTCTTAATCGACAGGCCCAGGCCGTATTTT.

The V gene is TRBV9, the J gene TRBJ2-3, with 13 nucleotides matching TRBD2. Unmatched junction bases numbered 2, after V lost 2 bases and J lost 2 bases. The CDR3 is made up of 16 amino acids. Germline V gene sequence: CDR1 SGDLS, CDR2 YYNGEE. CDR3 sequence: CASSVGLAGATDTQYF. CDR3 nucleotide sequence: TGTGCCAGCAGCGTTGGACTAGCGGGGGCCACAGATACGCAGTATTTT.

This clone was observed a handful of times. J is TRBJ2-2 and V is TRBV6-5; tentatively, D is TRBD2 (6 bases). This CDR3 comprises 15 residues. The ends were cut back, 11 bases at V and 6 bases at J, with 22 bases in the middle. Germline CDR1 is MNHEY and CDR2 is SVGAGI. CDR3 amino acids: CASGQGLVKAGELFF. CDR3 in DNA: TGTGCCTCTGGGCAGGGACTCGTTAAGGCCGGGGAGCTGTTTTTT.